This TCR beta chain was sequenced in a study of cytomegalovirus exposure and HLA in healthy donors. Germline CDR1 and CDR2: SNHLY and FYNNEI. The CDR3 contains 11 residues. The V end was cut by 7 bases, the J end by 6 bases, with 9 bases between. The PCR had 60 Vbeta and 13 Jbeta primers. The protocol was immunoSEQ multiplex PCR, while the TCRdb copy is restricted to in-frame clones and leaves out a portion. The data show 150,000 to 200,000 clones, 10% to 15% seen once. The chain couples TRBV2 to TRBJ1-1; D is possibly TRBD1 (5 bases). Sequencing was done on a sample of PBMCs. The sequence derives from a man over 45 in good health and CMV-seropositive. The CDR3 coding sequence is TGTGCCAGCAAACAGGATTCTGAAGCTTTCTTT. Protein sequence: CASKQDSEAFF.